This T cell receptor beta chain was sequenced for a study of vaccination and CD4 T cells after COVID-19. The wider study: Stimulation used overlapping spike peptides from SARS-CoV-2, HCoV-NL63, HCoV-OC43 and HCoV-229E.

With regard to this clonotype: What it binds is not known. The junction does not match germline at one end; this may be a read error.

CDR3 length equals 12 residues. The germline CDR1 and CDR2 sequences are SGHTA and FQGNSA. With the Oncomine TCR Beta short-read assay, DNA from cultured CD4+ T cells was sequenced. TCRdb reprocessed the PCR reads with MiXCR, giving one entry per CDR3 protein. This table has more than 10,000 distinct CDR3 sequences, roughly 50% appearing once. Noted treatment: roughly ten-day PBMC culture with coronavirus spike peptide pools or control peptides (ViraFEST assay). The V gene is TRBV7-2, the J gene TRBJ1-2; D uncertain. The clonotype was recovered from a human donor who had recovered from COVID-19. Sequencing was carried out using CD4+ T cells from blood, cultured in vitro. CDR3 sequence reads: CANSLVSHRYTF. Here the CDR3 DNA reads TGTGCCAACAGCTTAGTTAGCCACCGCTACACCTTC.